The source of this T cell receptor (beta chain) is a study of OX40 agonist ivuxolimab in advanced cancers. Study-wide results and limits: Partly responding patients at 0.1-3.0 mg/kg showed some of the smallest clonal expansion.

As regards this clone: Antigen: not known.

Sequencing used immunoSEQ multiplex PCR; TCRdb keeps in-frame clones, though not all of them. Of approximately 70,000 clones detected, more than 65% appear once; the ten largest clones hold 5.5%. The germline V and J ends were trimmed by 3 bases and 0 bases, with 10 bases remaining between them. From germline, CDR1 is LNHDA and CDR2 SQIVND (reference sequence). The CDR3 extends over 15 amino acids. The chain carries TRBV19 and TRBJ2-3, with TRBD1 as a possible D gene (5 bases). Source: CD4+ or CD8+ T cells sorted from blood, taken in a trial of the OX40 agonist ivuxolimab. The TCR was taken from an adult with an advanced solid tumor such as melanoma, head and neck, liver or kidney cancer. CDR3 protein: CASSMRTTSTDTQYF. CDR3 nucleotides: TGTGCCAGTAGTATGCGGACAACTAGCACAGATACGCAGTATTTT.